Listed here are 12 T cell receptor beta chains from one sample, sequenced in a study of T-cell reconstitution after alpha-beta-depleted transplantation in children. Molecular barcoding with unique molecular identifiers was used for the TCRbeta library. TCRdb passed the PCR reads through MiXCR, listing each CDR3 protein once. The sample carries roughly 590,000 distinct CDR3 sequences, roughly 15% recorded once. Sequencing was performed on PBMCs from the stem cell graft donor, taken from the stem cell graft. These receptor sequences come from a human donor who donated a stem cell graft to a child with acute myeloid leukemia.

The genes are TRBV5-1 and TRBJ2-7, with TRBD1 matching 8 bases. Trimming took 7 bases from V and 5 from J; bases not matched to a gene: 8. The CDR3 sequence is 13 residues long. The germline V gene has CDR1 SGHRS and CDR2 YFSETQ. CDR3 protein: CASSQGALDEQYF. The CDR3 DNA reads as TGCGCCAGCTCGCAGGGGGCACTTGACGAGCAGTACTTC.

This clonotype was observed a few times. The chain couples TRBV12-3 or TRBV12-4 to TRBJ1-5, with 9 bases identical to TRBD1. This CDR3 is 16 amino acids long. With 5 bases clipped from V and 2 bases from J, the junction kept 7 bases outside the gene matches. This CDR3 is CASSQSTGGRNQPQHF. In DNA, the CDR3 is TGTGCCAGCAGTCAATCTACAGGGGGCCGCAATCAGCCCCAGCATTTT.

This clonotype has a handful of counts. This chain joins TRBV29-1 and TRBJ1-3; weak D call: TRBD1 (5 bases). V was trimmed by 4 bases and J by 0 bases, leaving 10 bases between them. The CDR3 runs 14 residues. CDR1 SQVTM and CDR2 ANQGSEA come from the germline V gene. CDR3 bases: TGCAGCGTTGCCCAGGGAAACTCTGGAAACACCATATATTTT. Translation gives CSVAQGNSGNTIYF.

The table lists this clonotype with many counts. The chain recombines TRBV20-1 with TRBJ1-2; D is uncertain. V lost 0 bases to trimming and J lost 8 bases, with 13 bases between them. In germline, CDR1 is DFQATT, CDR2 SNEGSKA (reference sequence). The CDR3 is 13 amino acids. The CDR3 DNA sequence: TGCAGTGCTAGAGATGGCCCTCGACTGGGCTACACCTTC. The encoded protein is CSARDGPRLGYTF.

This clonotype was counted only a few times. The chain is built from TRBV5-1 and TRBJ1-2; no definite D call. Germline CDR1 reads SGHRS; CDR2 reads YFSETQ. The CDR3 length is 14 residues. V lost 0 bases and J lost 6, with 12 bases in between. For the CDR3, the DNA is TGCGCCAGCAGCTTGGTAGAGACGGGTGATGGCTACACCTTC. Protein: CASSLVETGDGYTF. The variable domain in full, with the rest retrieved from reference TRBV5-1 and TRBJ1-2, is KAGVTQTPRYLIKTRGQQVTLSCSPISGHRSVSWYQQTPGQGLQFLFEYFSETQRNKGNFPGRFSGRQFSNSRSEMNVSTLELGDSALYLCASSLVETGDGYTFGSGTRLTVV.

This clonotype has a count of ten or more. The chain is built from TRBV20-1 and TRBJ2-5; D remains ambiguous. The ends were cut back, 0 bases at V and 3 bases at J, with 11 bases in the middle. Germline-derived CDR1 and CDR2 are DFQATT and SNEGSKA (reference sequence). CDR3 length equals 14 residues. The CDR3 DNA is TGCAGTGCTAGAGATATAGACATAGAAGAGACCCAGTACTTC. Its translation is CSARDIDIEETQYF.

This clonotype was detected many times. The rearrangement uses TRBV20-1 and TRBJ1-5, with D possibly being TRBD1 (6 bases). The CDR3 is 12 residues long. V was pared by 5 bases and J by 4 bases, with 9 bases between. Germline values: CDR1 DFQATT, CDR2 SNEGSKA (reference sequence). The CDR3 loop reads CSAYDRNQPQHF. As DNA, the CDR3 is TGCAGTGCTTATGACAGGAATCAGCCCCAGCATTTT.

This clonotype was detected only a few times. The chain combines TRBV5-1 with TRBJ2-3; D possibly matches TRBD1 or TRBD2 (5 bases each). The germline CDR1 and CDR2 sequences are SGHRS and YFSETQ. The CDR3 is made up of 14 amino acids. With 0 bases removed from V and 4 bases from J, the gap between germline ends came to 9 bases. The CDR3 spells CASSLDGAPDTQYF. CDR3 DNA sequence: TGCGCCAGCAGCTTGGACGGGGCGCCAGATACGCAGTATTTT.

The gene calls are TRBV6-1 and TRBJ2-1; 7 nucleotides align to TRBD1. This CDR3 is built from 17 residues. Germline CDR1 MNHNS, CDR2 SASEGT. V shed 4 bases, J shed 7 bases, and the junction held 16 bases outside the gene matches. CDR3 nucleotides: TGTGCCAGCAGTGTTACTACAGGGGCTTTGTGGGGAAATGAGCAGTTCTTC. Encoded protein: CASSVTTGALWGNEQFF.

This clonotype was recorded many times. The chain combines TRBV20-1 with TRBJ1-1; D is unresolved. Looked up from germline, CDR1 is DFQATT and CDR2 is SNEGSKA (reference sequence). The ends were cut back, 3 bases at V and 1 base at J, with 9 bases in the middle. There are 13 residues in the CDR3. CDR3 amino acids: CSASKTSNTEAFF. The CDR3, as DNA: TGCAGTGCTAGTAAGACTTCGAACACTGAAGCTTTCTTT.

This clonotype was counted only a few times. The chain carries TRBV4-3 and TRBJ2-1, with D uncertain. The germline V gene has CDR1 LGHNA and CDR2 YSLEER. CDR3 length equals 15 residues. V was clipped by 0 bases and J by 1 base, with 7 bases between them. As DNA, the CDR3 is TGCGCCAGCAGCCAAGAACAGATTTCCTACAATGAGCAGTTCTTC. Translated: CASSQEQISYNEQFF.

V is TRBV7-6 and J is TRBJ2-2; TRBD1 matches 7 bases. Germline-derived CDR1 and CDR2 are SGHVS and FNYEAQ. V trimming: 5 bases; J trimming: 4 bases; junction bases outside the gene matches: 7. The CDR3 spans 15 residues. CDR3 DNA: TGTGCCAGCAGCCCTCGGGGACAGTCCACCGGGGAGCTGTTTTTT. Translating gives CASSPRGQSTGELFF.